This TCR beta chain was sequenced during a study of blood T cell repertoires in COVID-19. TCRdb keeps only in-frame clones here, not all; method: immunoSEQ multiplex PCR. The sample lists about 270,000 clones; 85% to 90% were seen once. The CDR3 length is 13 residues. The trim removed 2 bases at V and 6 bases at J, leaving 3 bases unmatched. Germline V gene data show CDR1 as LNHDA and CDR2 as SQIVND (reference sequence). J is TRBJ1-1 and V is TRBV19; 7 bases align to TRBD1. The sample taken for sequencing was PBMCs or T cells enriched from blood (not recorded which). The sequence was collected from a woman in her twenties or thirties with acute COVID-19. For the CDR3, the DNA is TGTGCCAGTAGTATACAGGGGGAACCTGAAGCTTTCTTT. It translates to CASSIQGEPEAFF. The full variable domain, completed using reference TRBV19 and TRBJ1-1, is DGGITQSPKYLFRKEGQNVTLSCEQNLNHDAMYWYRQDPGQGLRLIYYSQIVNDFQKGDIAEGYSVSREKKESFPLTVTSAQKNPTAFYLCASSIQGEPEAFFGQGTRLTVV.